The 20 T cell receptor beta chains below were found in one sample sequenced in a study of T-cell reconstitution after alpha-beta-depleted transplantation in children. Unique molecular identifiers featured in how the TCRbeta library was prepared. TCRdb re-derived calls from the PCR reads in MiXCR, one entry per CDR3 protein. Of a few hundred thousand distinct CDR3 sequences in the sample, approximately 12% were seen once. Sequencing was performed on PBMCs, mostly from graft donor cells, taken 360 days after TCRalphabeta/CD19-depleted stem cell transplant. These receptors all come from a male patient aged 5 to 17 who had a stem cell transplant for acute myeloid leukemia, so the T cells may come from the graft donor.

There are a few counts of this clonotype. CDR3 protein: CASSVSSGRGGPGYEQYF. The CDR3 coding sequence is TGTGCCAGCAGCGTCTCGTCCGGACGGGGAGGGCCAGGCTACGAGCAGTACTTC. The chain is built from TRBV9 and TRBJ2-7; 7 nucleotides agree with TRBD2. Per germline, CDR1 SGDLS and CDR2 YYNGEE. The V and J ends lost 2 bases and 3 bases, in that order; junction bases with no gene match: 17. The CDR3 runs to 18 residues.

This chain uses TRBV10-3 with TRBJ2-7, with 13 positions matching TRBD2. Germline-derived CDR1 and CDR2 are ENHRY and SYGVKD. The ends lost 10 bases at V and 6 bases at J; junction bases unmatched: 3. The CDR3 totals 12 residues. CDR3 in DNA: TGTGCCACGAGGACTAGCGGGAGCGAGCAGTACTTC. This encodes CATRTSGSEQYF.

The V gene is TRBV10-3, the J gene TRBJ2-7; the match to TRBD1 covers 11 bases. The CDR3 runs 14 residues. The germline V gene has CDR1 ENHRY and CDR2 SYGVKD. V trimming: 10 bases; J trimming: 4 bases; junction bases outside the gene matches: 9. Written as DNA, the CDR3 is TGTGCCAGCACCGGGACAGGGGGTTTGTACGAGCAGTACTTC. Translation: CASTGTGGLYEQYF.

J is TRBJ2-1 and V is TRBV3-1; 8 bases agree with TRBD2. This CDR3 contains 16 residues. Germline CDR1 reads LGHDT; CDR2 reads YNNKEL (reference sequence). With 0 bases clipped from V and 5 bases from J, the junction kept 6 bases outside the gene matches. The CDR3 nucleotides read TGTGCCAGCAGCCAAGAACTGGCGGGAGGAGACAATGAGCAGTTCTTC. Its translation is CASSQELAGGDNEQFF.

This clonotype came up a few times. The chain couples TRBV29-1 to TRBJ2-2; TRBD2 is a possible D gene (5 bases). The CDR3 covers 12 residues. V was pared by 6 bases and J by 1 base, with 6 bases between. Germline loops: CDR1 SQVTM, CDR2 ANQGSEA. The DNA of the CDR3 is TGCAGCGTACGGGAGAACACCGGGGAGCTGTTTTTT. This encodes CSVRENTGELFF.

This clonotype was picked up many times. The chain is built from TRBV24-1 and TRBJ2-5; 7 positions agree with TRBD2. Germline V lookup: CDR1 KGHDR, CDR2 SFDVKD. The CDR3 has 14 residues. The junction had 11 bases not matched to a gene; V was cut back by 12 bases and J by 2 bases. The CDR3 region is CASEGGRDQETQYF. The CDR3 region has the DNA TGTGCCTCCGAAGGAGGGAGGGATCAAGAGACCCAGTACTTC.

This clonotype has a handful of counts. This chain uses TRBV9 with TRBJ1-5; D is unclear. Trimming removed 0 bases at V and 1 base at J, with 5 bases between. Germline lookup yields CDR1 SGDLS and CDR2 YYNGEE. There are 14 residues in the CDR3. The CDR3 loop reads CASSVEDSNQPQHF. CDR3 nucleotides: TGTGCCAGCAGCGTAGAAGACAGCAATCAGCCCCAGCATTTT.

A word on this clonotype: Without the conserved terminal phenylalanine or tryptophan, this CDR3 likely stems from a read error. The chain couples TRBV28 to TRBJ1-5; 7 positions agree with TRBD1. Germline V gives CDR1 MDHEN, CDR2 SYDVKM. Losses at the gene ends were 6 bases for V and 2 bases for J; bases not matched to a gene: 10. The CDR3 loop spans 16 amino acids. CDR3 coding DNA: TGTGCCAGCAGCCCTGAAACAGGGGTGGGCAATCAGCCCCAGCATTCT. Protein product: CASSPETGVGNQPQHS.

This clonotype has only a few counts. This sequence joins TRBV20-1 and TRBJ1-6, with 8 bases aligning to TRBD1. Per the germline V gene, CDR1 is DFQATT and CDR2 is SNEGSKA (reference sequence). The CDR3 totals 21 residues. Trimming took 0 bases from V and 8 from J; bases not matched to a gene: 24. Here the CDR3 DNA reads TGCAGTGCTAGAGATTGGTTCCAGGACAGGGTAGGGACGATGGCAGATTCACCCCTCCACTTT. It is translated as CSARDWFQDRVGTMADSPLHF.

This clonotype was counted many times. The CDR3 spells CASNLSGTGSETQYF. As DNA, the CDR3 is TGTGCCAGCAACCTAAGCGGGACCGGGAGCGAGACCCAGTACTTC. This chain joins TRBV12-3 or TRBV12-4 and TRBJ2-5; 7 bases align to TRBD2. CDR3 length: 15 amino acids. V was pared by 7 bases and J by 5 bases, with 13 bases of the junction left unmatched.

This clonotype was detected only a few times. V usage is TRBV10-2 and J usage is TRBJ2-1; 12 positions agree with TRBD2. The CDR3 covers 18 residues. The J segment lost 0 bases and the V segment lost 4 bases, leaving 7 bases of the junction unmatched. Germline V lookup: CDR1 WSHSY, CDR2 SAAADI. CDR3 DNA sequence: TGCGCCAGCAGTGTCGGACTAGCGGGATATAGCTCCTACAATGAGCAGTTCTTC. Protein: CASSVGLAGYSSYNEQFF.

The V gene is TRBV7-8, the J gene TRBJ2-3, with 8 nucleotides matching TRBD2. CDR1 SGHVS and CDR2 FQNEAQ come from the germline V gene. This CDR3 is 17 amino acids long. J gave up 3 bases and V 4 bases, and 12 bases lay outside the gene matches. CDR3 DNA sequence: TGTGCCAGCAGCTCCCTGGAAGCGGCGGGGGGAACAGATACGCAGTATTTT. Translated: CASSSLEAAGGTDTQYF.

The V gene is TRBV6-2 or TRBV6-3, the J gene TRBJ2-2; maybe TRBD2 (6 bases). The CDR3 is 13 residues long. Germline-derived CDR1 and CDR2 are MNHEY and SVGEGT. Trimming stripped 8 bases from V and 9 bases from J, with 16 bases between. The CDR3 DNA sequence: TGTGCCAGCCGGGAGACCTTAAGGTGGGAGCTGTTTTTT. This codes for CASRETLRWELFF.

This chain joins TRBV5-1 and TRBJ2-1; 8 nucleotides align to TRBD2. The CDR3 has 15 amino acids. Germline V gives CDR1 SGHRS, CDR2 YFSETQ. Unmatched junction bases numbered 8, after V lost 5 bases and J lost 4 bases. The chain's CDR3 is CASRRAGVGYNEQFF. CDR3 DNA sequence: TGCGCCAGCAGGCGAGCGGGAGTTGGTTACAATGAGCAGTTCTTC.

This clonotype was counted a few times. The V call is TRBV20-1, the J call TRBJ2-7, with D perhaps assigned TRBD1 or TRBD2 (5 bases each). CDR1 DFQATT and CDR2 SNEGSKA come from the germline V gene (reference sequence). The V end lost 3 bases, the J end lost 7 bases, and 28 bases lay between the germline ends. This CDR3 is 17 amino acids long. CDR3 bases: TGCAGTGCTAGGCGGGCAGGGCTTATACGGGTGACTATAGAGCAGTACTTC. This gives the protein CSARRAGLIRVTIEQYF.

There are many counts of this clonotype. This chain connects TRBV29-1 to TRBJ1-1; D is perhaps TRBD1 (5 bases). Trimming removed 6 bases from V and 1 base from J, with 9 bases in between. The CDR3 is made up of 12 amino acids. CDR1 and CDR2 (germline): SQVTM, ANQGSEA. The CDR3 nucleotides are TGCAGCGTCTTTGGACAGAACACTGAAGCTTTCTTT. Amino acids: CSVFGQNTEAFF.

The chain carries TRBV20-1 and TRBJ2-1; TRBD2 is a possible D gene (6 bases). Between the trimmed V and J ends, which lost 3 bases and 8 bases, there was a span of 14 bases. The CDR3 covers 13 residues. Germline V gene lookup returns CDR1 DFQATT and CDR2 SNEGSKA (reference sequence). DNA for the CDR3: TGCAGTGCTAGTAGGCCAGGCGGGGATGAGCAGTTCTTC. This encodes CSASRPGGDEQFF.

This clonotype was seen only a few times. The CDR3 coding sequence is TGTGCCAGCAGCCACCGGGACAGGGAAAGCGAGCAGTACTTC. This encodes CASSHRDRESEQYF. The V and J genes are TRBV7-9 and TRBJ2-7; 9 bases fit TRBD1. This CDR3 has 14 amino acids. The V gene end was trimmed by 5 bases and the J gene end by 6 bases; junction bases not matched to a gene: 8. Germline V gene sequence: CDR1 SEHNR, CDR2 FQNEAQ (reference sequence).

The chain combines TRBV11-1 with TRBJ2-6; tentative D call: TRBD1 (5 bases). This CDR3 is built from 18 residues. Germline V CDR1 and CDR2: SGHAT, FQDESV (reference sequence). V lost 8 bases and J lost 2, with 22 bases in between. The CDR3: CASGPFTGLGAGANVLTF. The CDR3, as DNA: TGTGCCAGCGGACCTTTCACAGGATTAGGTGCTGGGGCCAACGTCCTGACTTTC.

This clonotype has a count of ten or more. CDR3 DNA: TGCAGCGTTGCGAGCGGGGGGACCTACGAGCAGTACTTC. Translated: CSVASGGTYEQYF. The V gene is TRBV29-1, the J gene TRBJ2-7, with 9 positions matching TRBD2. Germline CDR1 is SQVTM and CDR2 is ANQGSEA. J was trimmed by 2 bases and V by 4 bases; bases with no gene match: 3. The CDR3 has 13 amino acids.